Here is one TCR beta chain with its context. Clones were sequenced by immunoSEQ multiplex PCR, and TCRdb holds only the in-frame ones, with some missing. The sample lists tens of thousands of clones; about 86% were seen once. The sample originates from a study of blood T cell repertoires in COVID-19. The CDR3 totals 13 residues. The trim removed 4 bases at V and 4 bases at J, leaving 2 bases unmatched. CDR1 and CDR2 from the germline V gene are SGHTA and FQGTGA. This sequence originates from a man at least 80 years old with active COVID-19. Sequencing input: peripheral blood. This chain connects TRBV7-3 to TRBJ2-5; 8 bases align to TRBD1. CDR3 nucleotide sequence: TGTGCCAGCAGCTCTGGACAGGGAGAGACCCAGTACTTC. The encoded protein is CASSSGQGETQYF.